Listed below are T cell receptor beta chains from one sample, sequenced in a study of T cells in Graves' hyperthyroidism and ophthalmopathy. MiXCR was run by TCRdb on the multiplex PCR reads, yielding one entry per CDR3 protein. The sample shows more than 500,000 distinct CDR3 sequences, more than 15% of them seen only once. Sequencing used blood. The receptors originated from a woman between 25 and 40 years old with Graves' ophthalmopathy. Each CDR3 is given without its conserved first and last residue. Each record gives: CDR3 length, D gene, V gene, CDR3 protein. The D gene is left open where the match is weak.

cdr3_length: 15; d_call: NA; v_call: TRBV7-2; cdr3_aa: ASSPETHGHPQGTQY
cdr3_length: 13; d_call: TRBD2; v_call: TRBV7-9; cdr3_aa: ASSSGTSGSDIQY
cdr3_length: 18; d_call: TRBD2; v_call: TRBV28; cdr3_aa: ASSSPPPVAGGPGTDTQY
cdr3_length: 12; d_call: TRBD1; v_call: TRBV2; cdr3_aa: ASTSGTEINEQF
cdr3_length: 13; d_call: TRBD2; v_call: TRBV7-8; cdr3_aa: ASSLLAGGPETQY
cdr3_length: 12; d_call: NA; v_call: TRBV19; cdr3_aa: ASSASGPGTEAF
cdr3_length: 11; d_call: TRBD2; v_call: TRBV20-1; cdr3_aa: SATAGLYYEQY
cdr3_length: 14; d_call: TRBD1; v_call: TRBV28; cdr3_aa: ASSFPLDRADYEQY
cdr3_length: 12; d_call: TRBD2; v_call: TRBV28; cdr3_aa: ASLAGELLDTQY
cdr3_length: 13; d_call: NA; v_call: TRBV27; cdr3_aa: ASSFGVSSNQPQH
cdr3_length: 16; d_call: TRBD2; v_call: TRBV10-3; cdr3_aa: AISESFAASGSTDTQY
cdr3_length: 11; d_call: NA; v_call: TRBV27; cdr3_aa: ATSRGPPYEQY
cdr3_length: 10; d_call: NA; v_call: TRBV6-2/TRBV6-3; cdr3_aa: ASSYEGQPQH
cdr3_length: 13; d_call: TRBD2; v_call: TRBV20-1; cdr3_aa: SASPAGGRYNEQF
cdr3_length: 13; d_call: TRBD1; v_call: TRBV2; cdr3_aa: ASSEGHRGSAEAF
cdr3_length: 11; d_call: NA; v_call: TRBV9; cdr3_aa: ASSVVPGDEQF
cdr3_length: 10; d_call: NA; v_call: TRBV29-1; cdr3_aa: SVEEGNTEAF
cdr3_length: 14; d_call: TRBD2; v_call: TRBV4-2; cdr3_aa: ASSQPVPSGYNEQF
cdr3_length: 14; d_call: NA; v_call: TRBV2; cdr3_aa: ASKRFSGASTDTQY
cdr3_length: 13; d_call: NA; v_call: TRBV28; cdr3_aa: ASSFPTKGNNEQF
cdr3_length: 10; d_call: NA; v_call: TRBV29-1; cdr3_aa: SVAWQYNEQF
cdr3_length: 12; d_call: TRBD2; v_call: TRBV10-2; cdr3_aa: ASSASGPYNEQF
cdr3_length: 13; d_call: NA; v_call: TRBV7-8; cdr3_aa: ASSLDGGIDYGYT
cdr3_length: 12; d_call: TRBD1; v_call: TRBV2; cdr3_aa: ASSGDRGPNEQF
cdr3_length: 16; d_call: TRBD2; v_call: TRBV6-2/TRBV6-3; cdr3_aa: ASSPGTGELAAYNEQF
cdr3_length: 14; d_call: TRBD2; v_call: TRBV7-2; cdr3_aa: ASSLQAAGVGETQY
cdr3_length: 14; d_call: TRBD1; v_call: TRBV20-1; cdr3_aa: SAARTGGGVSSPLH
cdr3_length: 15; d_call: NA; v_call: TRBV2; cdr3_aa: ASSEAPGLLAKNIQY
cdr3_length: 11; d_call: NA; v_call: TRBV5-5; cdr3_aa: ASSSVSSYEQY
cdr3_length: 9; d_call: NA; v_call: TRBV20-1; cdr3_aa: SPDTYYEQY
cdr3_length: 12; d_call: NA; v_call: TRBV25-1; cdr3_aa: ASSEGGRSTEAF
cdr3_length: 15; d_call: TRBD2; v_call: TRBV20-1; cdr3_aa: SAHKGGLAGVGETQY
cdr3_length: 15; d_call: TRBD2; v_call: TRBV24-1; cdr3_aa: ATSDGTSVSSYNEQF
cdr3_length: 11; d_call: NA; v_call: TRBV6-4; cdr3_aa: ASSETGSDGYT
cdr3_length: 14; d_call: TRBD1; v_call: TRBV13; cdr3_aa: ASSLGPSGGDYGYT
cdr3_length: 18; d_call: TRBD2; v_call: TRBV2; cdr3_aa: ASSEELGTSGSLSYNEQF
cdr3_length: 12; d_call: NA; v_call: TRBV5-6; cdr3_aa: ASSRGRITDTQY
cdr3_length: 11; d_call: NA; v_call: TRBV6-1; cdr3_aa: ASSEAAGPGYT
cdr3_length: 16; d_call: NA; v_call: TRBV3-1; cdr3_aa: ASSPRHNWGIKEEKLF
cdr3_length: 13; d_call: NA; v_call: TRBV7-2; cdr3_aa: ASSLVAGGNYEQY
cdr3_length: 16; d_call: NA; v_call: TRBV15; cdr3_aa: ATSRDLSGEPRTDTQY
cdr3_length: 11; d_call: NA; v_call: TRBV5-6; cdr3_aa: ASSLTGGREQY
cdr3_length: 13; d_call: TRBD1; v_call: TRBV28; cdr3_aa: ASTEGQVLSYGYT
cdr3_length: 13; d_call: TRBD1; v_call: TRBV7-2; cdr3_aa: ASSLAGQGADTQY
cdr3_length: 10; d_call: NA; v_call: TRBV27; cdr3_aa: ASSTRDLGYT
cdr3_length: 13; d_call: NA; v_call: TRBV29-1; cdr3_aa: SVDGRETYYNEQF
cdr3_length: 9; d_call: NA; v_call: TRBV20-1; cdr3_aa: SAPRDYEQY
cdr3_length: 14; d_call: TRBD1; v_call: TRBV5-5; cdr3_aa: ASSLLGQGPNTEAF
cdr3_length: 12; d_call: NA; v_call: TRBV7-2; cdr3_aa: ASTSRASSGELF
cdr3_length: 13; d_call: NA; v_call: TRBV6-2/TRBV6-3; cdr3_aa: ASRIGLDGYYEQY
cdr3_length: 11; d_call: TRBD1; v_call: TRBV15; cdr3_aa: ATSPGGGYEQY
cdr3_length: 13; d_call: NA; v_call: TRBV20-1; cdr3_aa: SAVHSTKIGNEQY
cdr3_length: 13; d_call: TRBD2; v_call: TRBV29-1; cdr3_aa: SVERWREESDTQY
cdr3_length: 14; d_call: TRBD2; v_call: TRBV30; cdr3_aa: AWSLTSGRPSYEQY